This TCR beta chain appears in the sequencing data of a study of monozygotic twins with inflammatory bowel disease. Points from the study as a whole: Other individuals had fewer clonotypes in common with IBD patients than with healthy twins, especially with disease activity.

Following a re-call of the 5' RACE reads, TCRdb has one entry per CDR3 protein and lacks DNA. This sample contains under 200,000 distinct CDR3 sequences. Worth noting for this clonotype: Its cognate antigen is unknown.

The sample comprised blood. The TCR comes from a human donor with ulcerative colitis or Crohn's disease, or a healthy co-twin of an affected twin (not recorded which).

The CDR3 here is CASSSEGGTEVSNEQFF. The chain links TRBV12-3 or TRBV12-4 to TRBJ2-1; absent DNA, TCRdb's TRBD1 call cannot be checked. CDR3 length: 17 residues.